The rows below give T cell receptor beta chains drawn from one sample of a study of CD8 T cells in ankylosing spondylitis. MiXCR, run by TCRdb on the 5' RACE reads, gives a single entry per CDR3 protein. This sample yields 350,000 or so distinct CDR3 sequences, of which roughly 12% are seen a single time; 8% to 9.5% belongs to the top ten. Sequencing was carried out using blood, either unsorted or a sorted T cell fraction (not recorded which). The receptors derive from a female donor with ankylosing spondylitis or in good health (not recorded which). Each CDR3 is given with its conserved first and last residue. D genes are given only for firm matches. For some rows the clone size is stated as once, few or many, or as a class when expanded; others skip it.

clone_size	v_call	j_call	d_call	cdr3_aa	cdr3_nt
-	TRBV29-1	TRBJ1-6	-	CSVELYETESPLHF	TGCAGCGTTGAACTGTACGAAACGGAATCACCCCTCCACTTT
many	TRBV3-1	TRBJ1-6	-	CASSQTPWGNSPLHF	TGTGCCAGCAGCCAAACTCCATGGGGGAATTCACCCCTCCACTTT
many	TRBV6-1	TRBJ2-2	-	CASSRGSNTGELFF	TGTGCCAGCTCCAGGGGATCGAACACCGGGGAGCTGTTTTTT
many	TRBV5-6	TRBJ1-1	TRBD1	CASSVVQGQATEAFF	TGTGCCAGCAGCGTTGTCCAGGGACAGGCCACTGAAGCTTTCTTT
-	TRBV7-7	TRBJ2-2	-	CASSPKGAGSELFF	TGTGCTAGCAGCCCCAAGGGTGCGGGCTCCGAGCTGTTTTTT
many	TRBV5-5	TRBJ2-1	-	CASSLGWGPANYNEQFF	TGTGCCAGCAGCTTGGGCTGGGGGCCGGCCAACTACAATGAGCAGTTCTTC
few	TRBV20-1	TRBJ1-2	TRBD1	CSASTPGQGAVYGYTF	TGCAGTGCTAGCACTCCGGGACAGGGGGCAGTCTATGGCTACACCTTC
many	TRBV20-1	TRBJ2-2	TRBD1	CSARDAGTVNTGELFF	TGCAGTGCTAGAGATGCTGGGACAGTGAACACCGGGGAGCTGTTTTTT
many	TRBV7-2	TRBJ1-5	TRBD1	CASSVQTGTSNQPQHF	TGTGCCAGCAGCGTACAGACAGGGACCAGCAATCAGCCCCAGCATTTT
few	TRBV6-1	TRBJ1-5	-	CASSEAHPLQHF	TGTGCCAGCAGTGAAGCACATCCTCTCCAGCATTTT
many	TRBV29-1	TRBJ2-2	TRBD1	CSVEVRDRRLTGELFF	TGCAGCGTTGAAGTCCGGGACAGGCGACTCACCGGGGAGCTGTTTTTT
many	TRBV28	TRBJ1-1	TRBD1	CASSFLGDREYTEAFF	TGTGCCAGCAGTTTCCTAGGGGACAGGGAATACACTGAAGCTTTCTTT
few	TRBV5-6	TRBJ1-4	TRBD1	CASSPGTANEKLFF	TGTGCCAGCAGCCCCGGGACAGCTAATGAAAAACTGTTTTTT
many	TRBV20-1	TRBJ2-5	-	CSARYRLETQYF	TGCAGTGCTAGGTACCGGCTGGAGACCCAGTACTTC
many	TRBV20-1	TRBJ1-1	-	CSATAFVGNTEAFF	TGCAGTGCTACCGCGTTTGTGGGAAACACTGAAGCTTTCTTT
many	TRBV7-8	TRBJ2-1	TRBD2	CASSPRMASGFDEQFF	TGTGCCAGCAGCCCCCGGATGGCTAGCGGTTTCGATGAGCAGTTCTTC
many	TRBV5-4	TRBJ2-1	TRBD2	CASREDGLAAYNEQFF	TGTGCCAGCAGGGAGGATGGACTAGCGGCGTACAATGAGCAGTTCTTC
many	TRBV9	TRBJ2-1	-	CASTLSGGADNEQFF	TGTGCCAGCACCCTCTCGGGCGGGGCGGACAATGAGCAGTTCTTC
few	TRBV20-1	TRBJ1-5	-	CSVRGQPQHF	TGCAGTGTTAGGGGTCAGCCCCAGCATTTT
many	TRBV28	TRBJ2-1	-	CASSYQYNEQFF	TGTGCCAGCAGTTACCAGTACAATGAGCAGTTCTTC
-	TRBV20-1	TRBJ1-5	-	CSAPDGGPTDTQHF	TGCAGTGCCCCGGACGGGGGTCCAACAGATACGCAGCATTTT
few	TRBV5-1	TRBJ2-7	-	CASSLGARSEVEQYF	TGCGCCAGCAGCTTGGGAGCCCGCTCGGAGGTTGAGCAGTACTTC
-	TRBV7-2	TRBJ1-2	-	CASSSLGEGPPYGYTF	TGTGCCAGCAGCTCACTAGGGGAGGGACCCCCGTATGGCTACACCTTC
-	TRBV10-3	TRBJ1-2	TRBD1	CAISERVGGTGDGYTF	TGTGCCATCAGTGAAAGAGTTGGAGGGACAGGAGATGGCTACACCTTC
many	TRBV5-6	TRBJ1-5	-	CASSREGGQPQHF	TGTGCCAGCAGCCGAGAAGGCGGCCAGCCCCAGCATTTT
many	TRBV20-1	TRBJ2-1	TRBD1	CSASGTGFRNEQFF	TGCAGTGCTTCCGGGACAGGGTTTCGAAATGAGCAGTTCTTC
many	TRBV20-1	TRBJ2-5	-	CSARDGGDFQETQYF	TGCAGTGCTAGAGATGGCGGGGATTTCCAAGAGACCCAGTACTTC
-	TRBV10-3	TRBJ2-7	TRBD1	CAISGTGVLGQEQYF	TGTGCCATCAGTGGGACAGGGGTCCTCGGGCAGGAGCAGTACTTC
many	TRBV20-1	TRBJ2-7	TRBD2	CSARLAAYEQYF	TGCAGTGCCCGACTAGCGGCCTACGAGCAGTACTTC
many	TRBV5-1	TRBJ2-7	-	CASSLELSSEQYF	TGCGCCAGCAGCTTGGAACTTTCTAGCGAGCAGTACTTC
few	TRBV2	TRBJ2-3	-	CASSGGTASTDTQYF	TGTGCCAGCAGTGGGGGAACAGCTAGCACAGATACGCAGTATTTT
many	TRBV20-1	TRBJ2-1	-	CSAHSRTHNEQFF	TGCAGTGCCCATTCTCGAACCCACAATGAGCAGTTCTTC
many	TRBV20-1	TRBJ2-4	TRBD1	CSAPDRELAKNIQYF	TGCAGTGCCCCAGACAGGGAGTTAGCCAAAAACATTCAGTACTTC
-	TRBV9	TRBJ2-3	-	CASSGGQTDTQYF	TGTGCCAGCAGCGGCGGACAGACAGATACGCAGTATTTT
many	TRBV20-1	TRBJ1-2	-	CSASPAPGRFEGYTF	TGCAGTGCTAGCCCGGCCCCCGGACGGTTTGAAGGCTACACCTTC
many	TRBV12-3/TRBV12-4	TRBJ2-1	-	CASSLRSGDEQFF	TGTGCCAGCAGTTTAAGGTCCGGGGATGAGCAGTTCTTC
many	TRBV5-1	TRBJ1-1	-	CASSLEPYRENTEAFF	TGCGCCAGCAGCTTGGAGCCCTACAGGGAGAACACTGAAGCTTTCTTT
many	TRBV6-2/TRBV6-3	TRBJ2-7	TRBD1	CASSYPGTDFYEQYF	TGTGCCAGCAGTTACCCAGGGACAGATTTCTACGAGCAGTACTTC
-	TRBV2	TRBJ1-1	-	CASRDLSEAFF	TGTGCCAGCAGGGACCTCTCTGAAGCTTTCTTT
-	TRBV5-1	TRBJ1-1	-	CASSFLSLGPGVTEAFF	TGCGCCAGCAGCTTCCTCTCCTTGGGGCCTGGGGTCACTGAAGCTTTCTTT
-	TRBV20-1	TRBJ2-1	-	CSARDPAGGNEQFF	TGCAGTGCTAGAGATCCGGCGGGCGGAAATGAGCAGTTCTTC
many	TRBV30	TRBJ1-6	-	CAWNIMDGEPLHF	TGTGCCTGGAACATCATGGACGGCGAACCCCTCCACTTT
many	TRBV27	TRBJ2-6	TRBD1	CASSPDRGHSRASGANVLTF	TGTGCCAGCAGTCCGGACAGGGGTCATTCTAGAGCCTCTGGGGCCAACGTCCTGACTTTC
many	TRBV5-4	TRBJ1-2	-	CASSLRGNYGYTF	TGTGCCAGCAGCTTGCGGGGAAACTATGGCTACACCTTC
few	TRBV18	TRBJ1-6	-	CASSPPTGIQDSPLHF	TGTGCCAGCTCACCCCCAACAGGCATCCAAGATTCACCCCTCCACTTT
-	TRBV7-9	TRBJ1-1	TRBD1	CASSFGTVILKNTEAFF	TGTGCCAGCAGCTTCGGGACAGTCATACTCAAGAACACTGAAGCTTTCTTT
many	TRBV20-1	TRBJ1-5	TRBD1	CSAEGTDYSNQPQHF	TGCAGTGCTGAAGGGACAGATTATAGCAATCAGCCCCAGCATTTT
many	TRBV20-1	TRBJ2-1	TRBD2	CSARAGGGIYNEQFF	TGCAGTGCTAGAGCTGGCGGGGGAATATACAATGAGCAGTTCTTC
many	TRBV27	TRBJ2-7	-	CASSSIIVAYEQYF	TGTGCCAGCAGTTCAATTATAGTGGCCTACGAGCAGTACTTC
few	TRBV7-8	TRBJ2-1	-	CASSERTHNEQFF	TGTGCCAGCAGCGAGAGGACCCACAATGAGCAGTTCTTC
many	TRBV20-1	TRBJ1-5	-	CSAREQGYNQPQHF	TGCAGTGCTAGGGAACAGGGCTACAATCAGCCCCAGCATTTT
many	TRBV7-3	TRBJ2-7	TRBD1	CASSQRQGIGSYEQYF	TGTGCCAGCAGCCAGCGACAGGGGATCGGGTCCTACGAGCAGTACTTC
-	TRBV12-3/TRBV12-4	TRBJ2-5	-	CASSQGPETQYF	TGTGCCAGCAGTCAGGGACCAGAGACCCAGTACTTC
many	TRBV4-2	TRBJ2-3	-	CASSQGPADTQYF	TGTGCCAGCAGCCAAGGGCCGGCGGATACGCAGTATTTT
-	TRBV3-1	TRBJ2-7	-	CASSSWRVNSYEQYF	TGTGCCAGCAGTTCCTGGCGGGTAAACTCCTACGAGCAGTACTTC
many	TRBV12-3/TRBV12-4	TRBJ1-2	-	CASSQGYGYTF	TGTGCCAGCAGTCAGGGTTATGGCTACACCTTC
many	TRBV20-1	TRBJ2-1	-	CSAPLGLLNEQFF	TGCAGTGCTCCACTGGGACTCCTGAATGAGCAGTTCTTC